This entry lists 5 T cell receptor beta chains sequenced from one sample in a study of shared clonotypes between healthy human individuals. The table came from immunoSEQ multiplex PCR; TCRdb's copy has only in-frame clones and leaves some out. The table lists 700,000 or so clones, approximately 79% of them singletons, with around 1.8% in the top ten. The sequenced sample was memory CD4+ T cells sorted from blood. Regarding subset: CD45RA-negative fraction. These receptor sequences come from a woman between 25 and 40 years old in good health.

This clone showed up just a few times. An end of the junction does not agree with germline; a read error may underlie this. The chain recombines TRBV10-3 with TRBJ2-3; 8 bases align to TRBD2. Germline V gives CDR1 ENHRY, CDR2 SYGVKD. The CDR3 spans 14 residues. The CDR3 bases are TGTGCCCTCAGACTAGCGAGTAACACAGATACGCAGTATTTT. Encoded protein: CALRLASNTDTQYF.

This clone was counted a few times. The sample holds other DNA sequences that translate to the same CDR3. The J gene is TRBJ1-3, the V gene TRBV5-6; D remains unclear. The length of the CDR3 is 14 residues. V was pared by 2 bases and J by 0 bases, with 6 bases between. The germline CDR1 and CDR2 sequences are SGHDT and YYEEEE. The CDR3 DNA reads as TGTGCCAGCAGCTTCCTGAGCTCTGGAAACACCATATATTTT. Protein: CASSFLSSGNTIYF.

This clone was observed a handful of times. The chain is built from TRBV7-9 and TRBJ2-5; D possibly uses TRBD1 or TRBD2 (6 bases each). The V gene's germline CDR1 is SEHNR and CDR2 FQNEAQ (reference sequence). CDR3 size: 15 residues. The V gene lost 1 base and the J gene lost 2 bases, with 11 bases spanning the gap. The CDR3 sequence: CASSLGTGTQETQYF. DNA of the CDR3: TGTGCCAGCAGCTTAGGCACAGGGACTCAAGAGACCCAGTACTTC.

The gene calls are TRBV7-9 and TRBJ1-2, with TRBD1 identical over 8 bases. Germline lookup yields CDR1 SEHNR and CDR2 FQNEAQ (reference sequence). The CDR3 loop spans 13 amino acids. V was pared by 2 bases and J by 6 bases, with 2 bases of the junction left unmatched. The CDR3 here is CASSLRQGNGYTF. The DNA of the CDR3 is TGTGCCAGCAGCTTAAGACAGGGGAATGGCTACACCTTC.

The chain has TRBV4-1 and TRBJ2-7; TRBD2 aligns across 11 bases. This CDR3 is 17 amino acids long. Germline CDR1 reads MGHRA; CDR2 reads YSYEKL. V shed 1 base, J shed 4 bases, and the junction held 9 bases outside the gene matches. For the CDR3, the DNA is TGCGCCAGCAGCCAAGCTATTCTAGCGGGAGGTTCGTACGAGCAGTACTTC. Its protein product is CASSQAILAGGSYEQYF.